The 12 T cell receptor beta chains presented below share a single source sample, sequenced in a study of cytomegalovirus exposure and HLA in healthy donors. The PCR was carried out with 60 Vbeta primers and 13 Jbeta primers. The protocol was immunoSEQ multiplex PCR, while the TCRdb copy is restricted to in-frame clones and leaves out a portion. The table records some 200,000 clones, 65% to 90% of them present only once. Specimen: PBMCs. The receptor source for this set is a man aged 40-49 years in good health and CMV-seropositive.

The V call is TRBV4-3, the J call TRBJ1-1, with D uncertain. V was shortened by 6 bases and J by 1 base, with 12 bases between the two germline ends. In germline, CDR1 is LGHNA, CDR2 YSLEER. This CDR3 spans 14 amino acids. CDR3 DNA: TGCGCCAGCAGGGGCATAGGCAGGAACACTGAAGCTTTCTTT. Translating gives CASRGIGRNTEAFF.

The rearrangement joins TRBV4-3 to TRBJ1-6, with D tentatively TRBD1 (6 bases). Germline assignment: CDR1 LGHNA and CDR2 YSLEER. The CDR3 consists of 15 residues. V dropped 0 bases and J dropped 7 bases, with 10 bases sitting between them. CDR3 bases: TGCGCCAGCAGCCAAGATACAGGGAAGAATTCACCCCTCCACTTT. This translates into CASSQDTGKNSPLHF.

A few counts support this clone. The junction shows a germline mismatch at one end, possibly a read error. The CDR3 reads CAWSVGGSGCF. The CDR3 coding sequence is TGTGCCTGGAGTGTTGGCGGGTCGGGGTGCTTC. The rearrangement joins TRBV30 to TRBJ2-7; a weak D match, TRBD2 (5 bases). CDR1 is GTSNPN, CDR2 SVGIG, per germline (reference sequence). The CDR3 is 11 amino acids. The variable domain in full, completed from reference TRBV30 and TRBJ2-7, reads SQTIHQWPATLVQPVGSPLSLECTVEGTSNPNLYWYRQAAGRGLQLLFYSVGIGQISSEVPQNLSASRPQDRQFILSSKKLLLSDSGFYLCAWSVGGSGCFGPGTRLTVT.

This sequence joins TRBV6-1 and TRBJ2-7; the D gene is possibly TRBD1 (6 bases). V dropped 1 base and J dropped 3 bases, with 13 bases sitting between them. The CDR3 contains 15 residues. Germline values: CDR1 MNHNS, CDR2 SASEGT. The CDR3 DNA reads TGTGCCAGCAGTGAAGGCCAGGGGTGGGGCTACGAGCAGTACTTC. Translation: CASSEGQGWGYEQYF.

The chain has TRBV18 and TRBJ2-7; maybe TRBD1 (6 bases). This CDR3 region has 15 residues. Deletions cut 4 bases from V and 2 bases from J, with 15 bases between. Germline CDR1 reads KGHSH; CDR2 reads LQKENI. The CDR3 is CASSLTGQTTYEQYF. CDR3 DNA: TGTGCCAGCTCACTGACAGGACAAACAACCTACGAGCAGTACTTC.

Comments on this clone: The junction shows a germline mismatch at one end, possibly a read error. The chain joins TRBV4-3 to TRBJ2-7; possibly TRBD1 for D (6 bases). Per the germline V gene, CDR1 is LGHNA and CDR2 is YSLEER. The CDR3 runs to 15 residues. Here the CDR3 DNA reads TGCGCCAGCAGCCAAGAATGGGACATCTCCCACGAGCAGTACTTC. Its translation: CASSQEWDISHEQYF.

The chain has TRBV7-9 and TRBJ2-7; D is unresolved. Per germline, CDR1 SEHNR and CDR2 FQNEAQ (reference sequence). V was pared by 4 bases and J by 11 bases, with 21 bases between. This CDR3 is built from 14 residues. The CDR3 sequence is CASSSSNGWSREYF. CDR3 in DNA: TGTGCCAGCAGCTCCTCTAACGGGTGGTCACGGGAGTACTTC.

Remarks on this clone: A read error may produce the germline difference seen at one junction end. V gene TRBV7-9 combines with J gene TRBJ1-1; weak D call: TRBD1 (5 bases). CDR3 length: 16 amino acids. Germline CDR1 SEHNR, CDR2 FQNEAQ (reference sequence). The CDR3 is CSSSSRVARADTEAFF. The DNA of the CDR3 is TGTTCCAGCAGCTCCCGGGTGGCCAGGGCTGACACTGAAGCTTTCTTT.

V is TRBV2 and J is TRBJ1-4; 11 bases align to TRBD1. V shed 6 bases, J shed 4 bases, and the junction held 7 bases outside the gene matches. The V gene's germline CDR1 is SNHLY and CDR2 FYNNEI. The CDR3 extends over 16 amino acids. The DNA of the CDR3 is TGTGCCAGCAGCAGGGACAGGGGGGTCATTAATGAAAAACTGTTTTTT. Translation gives CASSRDRGVINEKLFF.

The genes are TRBV27 and TRBJ1-1; no definite D call. Trimming shortened V by 6 bases and J by 2 bases, and 13 bases separated the two germline ends. The CDR3 has 14 amino acids. Germline loops: CDR1 MNHEY, CDR2 SMNVEV (reference sequence). Here the CDR3 reads CASRGSAGNTEAFF. The CDR3 DNA follows: TGTGCCAGCAGGGGTTCGGCAGGAAACACTGAAGCTTTCTTT.

The chain has TRBV2 and TRBJ2-5; 9 bases are shared with TRBD2. CDR1 is SNHLY, CDR2 FYNNEI, per germline. CDR3 length equals 17 residues. Trimming at V came to 6 bases and at J to 5 bases, leaving 16 bases not matched to a gene. In DNA form, the CDR3 reads TGTGCCAGCAGACCTACTAGCGGGCTAACCGGGTGGGAGACCCAGTACTTC. This translates into CASRPTSGLTGWETQYF. The full variable domain, completed using reference TRBV2 and TRBJ2-5, is EPEVTQTPSHQVTQMGQEVILRCVPISNHLYFYWYRQILGQKVEFLVSFYNNEISEKSEIFDDQFSVERPDGSNFTLKIRSTKLEDSAMYFCASRPTSGLTGWETQYFGPGTRLLVL.

V gene TRBV6-6 combines with J gene TRBJ2-2, with TRBD1 identical over 9 bases. V lost 2 bases, J lost 7 bases, and 5 bases stayed unmatched. In germline, CDR1 is MNHNY, CDR2 SVGAGI (reference sequence). CDR3 length: 15 amino acids. The CDR3 loop is CASSYHRGRIGELFF. In DNA, the CDR3 is TGTGCCAGCAGTTACCACAGGGGGCGAATCGGGGAGCTGTTTTTT.